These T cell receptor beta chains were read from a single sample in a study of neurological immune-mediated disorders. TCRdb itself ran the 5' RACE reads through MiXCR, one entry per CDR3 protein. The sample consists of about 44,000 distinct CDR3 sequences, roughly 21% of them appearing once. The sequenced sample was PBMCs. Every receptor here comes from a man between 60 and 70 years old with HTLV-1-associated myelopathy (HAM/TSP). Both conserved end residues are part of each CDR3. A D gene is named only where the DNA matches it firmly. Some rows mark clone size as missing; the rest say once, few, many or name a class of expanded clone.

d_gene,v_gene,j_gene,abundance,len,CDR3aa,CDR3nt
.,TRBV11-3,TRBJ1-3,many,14,CASSLGNSGNTIYF,TGTGCCAGCAGCTTAGGAAACTCTGGAAACACCATATATTTT
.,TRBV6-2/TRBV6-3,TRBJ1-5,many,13,CARLTGLNQPQHF,TGTGCCAGGTTGACAGGACTCAATCAGCCCCAGCATTTT
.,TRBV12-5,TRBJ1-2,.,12,CASGLETHGYTF,TGTGCTAGTGGTTTGGAGACTCATGGCTACACCTTC
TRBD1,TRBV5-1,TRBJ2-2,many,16,CASGPGQNFNTGELFF,TGCGCCAGCGGCCCGGGACAGAACTTTAACACCGGGGAGCTGTTTTTT
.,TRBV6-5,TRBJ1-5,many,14,CASSYSSGNQPQHF,TGTGCCAGCAGTTACTCGTCCGGGAATCAGCCCCAGCATTTT
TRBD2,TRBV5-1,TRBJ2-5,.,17,CASSLGAWTSGQDTQYF,TGCGCCAGCAGCCTGGGGGCTTGGACTAGCGGACAAGATACCCAGTACTTC
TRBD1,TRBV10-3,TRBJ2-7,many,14,CAIGPGQGLYEQYF,TGTGCCATCGGACCGGGACAGGGGCTATACGAGCAGTACTTC
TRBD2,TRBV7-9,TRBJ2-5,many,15,CASSPTGTRQETQYF,TGTGCCAGCAGCCCTACCGGGACTAGACAAGAGACCCAGTACTTC
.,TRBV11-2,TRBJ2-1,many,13,CASSFPMGNEQFF,TGTGCCAGCAGCTTCCCCATGGGTAATGAGCAGTTCTTC
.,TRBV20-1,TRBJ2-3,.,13,CRARVSREDTQYF,TGCAGAGCTAGGGTCTCAAGGGAGGATACGCAGTATTTT
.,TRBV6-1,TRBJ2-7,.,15,CASSESGGPTYEQYF,TGTGCCAGCAGTGAAAGCGGAGGTCCCACCTACGAGCAGTACTTC